The 2 T cell receptor beta chains below were found in one sample sequenced in a study of blood T cells in healthy people across ages (dated by TCRdb to about 2015). Libraries were constructed by 5' RACE. The sequencer listed for this sample is Illumina HiSeq 2500. The second PCR ran for about 6 to 12 cycles and used a J-beta primer mix along with a sample-barcoded 5' primer. The raw public data were reprocessed by TCRdb itself: fastp quality trimming at Q25, MiXCR clonotype calling, in-frame beta chains only. Rows matching on CDR3 protein sequence are summarized as one entry with the most common DNA and genes. This sample gives roughly 1.7 million distinct CDR3 sequences in total; roughly 30% of them show up just once. The ten biggest clones cover approximately 10% of the sample. Sequencing was carried out using blood. These TCRs come from a woman in her twenties or thirties in good health.

This clonotype was seen a handful of times. The junction does not match germline at one end; this may be a read error. This chain uses TRBV4-1 with TRBJ2-1; 11 bases fit TRBD2. Germline V gives CDR1 MGHRA, CDR2 YSYEKL. CDR3 size: 16 residues. CDR3 DNA: TGCGCCGGCAGCCCACCCCTAGCGGGGGGAAACAATGAGCAGTTCTTC. Translated, it gives CAGSPPLAGGNNEQFF.

The J gene is TRBJ2-1, the V gene TRBV4-2, with D unresolved. Trimming shortened V by 0 bases and J by 3 bases, and 15 bases separated the two germline ends. The CDR3 sequence is 17 residues long. CDR1 and CDR2 (germline): LGHNA, YNFKEQ. The CDR3 is CASSQDMRKGIYNEQFF. The CDR3 nucleotides read TGTGCCAGCAGCCAAGATATGAGAAAAGGGATCTACAATGAGCAGTTCTTC.